One sample yielded the 28 T cell receptor beta chains listed below, sequenced in a study of T cells expressing NK-cell markers. TCRdb reprocessed the 5' RACE reads and stores each CDR3 protein as one record, lacking DNA. The sample holds around 550,000 distinct CDR3 sequences. The sequenced sample was blood T cells: a sorted CD56 or NKG2C T cell subset, CD4+ or CD8+ T cells, or bulk PBMC T cells (not recorded which). The receptors derive from a man aged 18 to 30 in good health.

J is TRBJ1-1 and V is TRBV25-1. The CDR3 totals 11 residues. CDR1 is MGHDK, CDR2 SYGVNS, per germline. Here the CDR3 reads CASVGGGEAFF.

V gene TRBV6-4 combines with J gene TRBJ1-4. From germline, CDR1 is MRHNA and CDR2 SNTAGT. The CDR3 is made up of 21 amino acids. The chain's CDR3 is CASSDSVPHQEDDRANEKLFF.

The V and J genes are TRBV12-3 or TRBV12-4 and TRBJ1-3. This CDR3 is 15 amino acids long. This CDR3 reads CASSFSATVGNTIYF.

The rearrangement uses TRBV9 and TRBJ1-5; there is no DNA to check the TCRdb D call of TRBD1. The CDR3 covers 19 residues. Germline values: CDR1 SGDLS, CDR2 YYNGEE. The CDR3 loop is CASSLKPRSAQTNNQPQHF.

V gene TRBV12-3 or TRBV12-4 combines with J gene TRBJ2-4; TCRdb proposes TRBD2, but this gene call is untestable without DNA. The CDR3 spans 16 residues. CDR3: CASSGSAGVGQNIQYF.

The CDR3: CASTTGIPSGELFF. This chain joins TRBV27 and TRBJ2-2; the TRBD1 assignment by TCRdb is unverifiable without DNA. This CDR3 contains 14 residues. The germline gives CDR1 MNHEY, CDR2 SMNVEV (reference sequence).

The J gene is TRBJ2-1, the V gene TRBV12-3 or TRBV12-4; checking the TCRdb D call of TRBD2 is not possible without DNA. The CDR3 is 15 residues long. This CDR3 is CASGGTAGGHYEQFF.

The gene calls are TRBV29-1 and TRBJ2-7. CDR3 size: 13 residues. Germline-derived CDR1 and CDR2 are SQVTM and ANQGSEA. CDR3 protein: CSVDFRGSYEQYF.

J is TRBJ1-1 and V is TRBV5-1; TCRdb designates TRBD1, a call that cannot be tested without DNA. The CDR3 totals 17 residues. CDR1 SGHRS and CDR2 YFSETQ come from the germline V gene. CDR3: CASSLDRQGSMNTEAFF.

V usage is TRBV6-5 and J usage is TRBJ2-5; without DNA, the TCRdb call of TRBD1 cannot be checked. The germline V gene encodes CDR1 MNHEY and CDR2 SVGAGI. CDR3 length equals 16 residues. The CDR3 here is CASSYSGGTGRETQYF.

The V gene is TRBV24-1, the J gene TRBJ2-2; no DNA is available, so the TRBD2 call from TCRdb remains unchecked. This CDR3 has 16 amino acids. Germline CDR1 is KGHDR and CDR2 is SFDVKD. CDR3 protein: CATSDSREWDTGELFF.

J is TRBJ2-4 and V is TRBV4-3; TCRdb outputs TRBD2, but without DNA this stays unchecked. The CDR3 is made up of 15 amino acids. The germline V gene encodes CDR1 LGHNA and CDR2 YSLEER. CDR3 loop: CASSQDSNRSGRKYF.

The V gene is TRBV5-1, the J gene TRBJ1-5; TCRdb gives TRBD1 as the D gene, but with no DNA this cannot be confirmed. The V gene's germline CDR1 is SGHRS and CDR2 YFSETQ. This CDR3 spans 17 amino acids. The CDR3 sequence is CASSFHRDRVSNQPQHF.

The chain employs TRBV4-2 and TRBJ2-3; the TCRdb D gene call, TRBD2, has no DNA to confirm it. The CDR3 extends over 15 amino acids. The germline CDR1 and CDR2 sequences are LGHNA and YNFKEQ. CDR3 protein: CASSEAGTRTDTQYF.

The J gene is TRBJ2-5, the V gene TRBV4-3; the D call from TCRdb, TRBD2, cannot be confirmed without DNA. Germline CDR1 and CDR2: LGHNA and YSLEER. This CDR3 comprises 15 residues. The CDR3 reads CASSQRGLTQETQYF.

This chain links TRBV4-3 with TRBJ1-3; TCRdb selects TRBD1, and the lack of DNA leaves this call unchecked. In germline, CDR1 is LGHNA, CDR2 YSLEER. This CDR3 region has 18 residues. The CDR3 spells CASSQDVGGGFSGNTIYF.

The J gene is TRBJ1-3, the V gene TRBV12-3 or TRBV12-4; TCRdb returns TRBD1, unconfirmable since there is no DNA. The CDR3 runs 15 residues. The CDR3 region is CASTGWTGGGNTIYF.

The CDR3: CASSRASVLYEQYF. The chain employs TRBV28 and TRBJ2-7; without DNA, the TCRdb call of TRBD2 cannot be checked. Germline assignment: CDR1 MDHEN and CDR2 SYDVKM. This CDR3 has 14 residues.

The genes are TRBV5-1 and TRBJ2-1; TCRdb picks TRBD2, but there is no DNA to check that call. The CDR3 runs 15 residues. Germline values: CDR1 SGHRS, CDR2 YFSETQ. This CDR3 is CASSLSSGINNEQFF.

This chain uses TRBV12-3 or TRBV12-4 with TRBJ2-4; TCRdb designates TRBD1, a call that cannot be tested without DNA. The CDR3 has 16 amino acids. The CDR3 protein is CASSFSREVMRDIQYF.

The chain couples TRBV15 to TRBJ1-1; the D gene TCRdb calls, TRBD1, cannot be checked with no DNA. The CDR3 extends over 17 amino acids. Germline CDR1 is LNHNV and CDR2 is YYDKDF (reference sequence). This CDR3 is CATSRAFETGMDTEAFF.

The chain joins TRBV10-3 to TRBJ2-1; TCRdb proposes TRBD2, but this gene call is untestable without DNA. The CDR3 runs 15 residues. Germline lookup yields CDR1 ENHRY and CDR2 SYGVKD. The CDR3 sequence: CAISAETGGLNEQFF.

The chain carries TRBV30 and TRBJ2-1; the TCRdb call, TRBD2, lacks DNA for checking. CDR3 length: 16 residues. Germline V gene data show CDR1 as GTSNPN and CDR2 as SVGIG (reference sequence). The CDR3 region is CASDRETSGIYNEQFF.

The chain combines TRBV24-1 with TRBJ2-2; TCRdb lists TRBD1, though no DNA is available to test this call. CDR3 length: 16 amino acids. Germline V gene data show CDR1 as KGHDR and CDR2 as SFDVKD. This CDR3 reads CATSDRDRGDTGELFF.

CDR3 loop: CSVEDLAGGTDTQYF. The chain is built from TRBV29-1 and TRBJ2-3; TCRdb's D call, TRBD2, is unchecked because there is no DNA. This CDR3 is built from 15 residues. The germline CDR1 and CDR2 sequences are SQVTM and ANQGSEA.

The chain joins TRBV11-1 to TRBJ2-7; the TCRdb D gene call, TRBD2, has no DNA to confirm it. CDR3 length equals 16 residues. CDR1 SGHAT and CDR2 FQDESV come from the germline V gene (reference sequence). The CDR3 spells CASSPTPLLSSYEQYF.

The chain is built from TRBV12-3 or TRBV12-4 and TRBJ2-3; checking the TCRdb D call of TRBD1 is not possible without DNA. This CDR3 spans 15 amino acids. CDR3: CASSLDGTGTDTQYF.

This chain uses TRBV7-2 with TRBJ1-5; TCRdb returns TRBD1, unconfirmable since there is no DNA. In germline, CDR1 is SGHTA, CDR2 FQGNSA. This CDR3 has 15 amino acids. The CDR3 loop is CASSLAPDRVNPQHF.